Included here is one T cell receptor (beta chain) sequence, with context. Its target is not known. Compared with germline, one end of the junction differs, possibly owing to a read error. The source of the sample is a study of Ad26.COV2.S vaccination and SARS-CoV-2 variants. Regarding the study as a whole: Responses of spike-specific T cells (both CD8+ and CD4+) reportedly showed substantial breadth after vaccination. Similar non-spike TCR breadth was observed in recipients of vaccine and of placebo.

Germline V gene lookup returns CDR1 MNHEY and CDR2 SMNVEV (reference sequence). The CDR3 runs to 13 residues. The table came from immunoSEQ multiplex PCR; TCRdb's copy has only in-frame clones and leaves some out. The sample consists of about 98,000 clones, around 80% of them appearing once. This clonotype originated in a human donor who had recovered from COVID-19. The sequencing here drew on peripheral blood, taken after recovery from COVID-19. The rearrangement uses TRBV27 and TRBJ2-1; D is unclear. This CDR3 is CASQRASYDEQFF. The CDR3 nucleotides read TGTGCCAGCCAGAGAGCGTCCTACGATGAGCAGTTCTTC.